The present entry profiles one TCR beta chain with its context. TCRdb's table, derived via immunoSEQ multiplex PCR, lists solely in-frame clones and lacks some. The top ten clones hold about 36% of a sample with about 7,700 clones, approximately 79% of them seen once. This entry comes from a study of OX40 agonist ivuxolimab in advanced cancers. At the level of the study: Earlier anti-PD-1, anti-PD-L1 or anti-CTLA-4 therapy was permitted; around 40% had received some.

The receptor comes from an adult with an advanced solid tumor such as melanoma, head and neck, liver or kidney cancer. This sample comprised CD4+ or CD8+ T cells sorted from blood, obtained in a trial of the OX40 agonist ivuxolimab.

The DNA for the CDR3 is TGCGCCAGCAGTCCTTCTGGGAAAGCTAATGAAAAACTGTTTTTT. It yields the protein CASSPSGKANEKLFF. The chain combines TRBV5-1 with TRBJ1-4; D call uncertain. CDR1 and CDR2 (germline): SGHRS, YFSETQ. This CDR3 has 15 amino acids. Trimming pared 5 bases from V and 3 bases from J, leaving 14 bases between.